The 14 T cell receptor beta chains given below trace back to one sample, sequenced in a study of control samples from healthy donors and cancer patients. Profiled with immunoSEQ multiplex PCR; TCRdb holds only in-frame clones, not every one. Among 50,000 to 55,000 clones listed, roughly nine tenths were seen once. The specimen sequenced was PBMCs. These receptors all stem from a man aged 55 to 70 with head and neck cancer.

V gene TRBV19 combines with J gene TRBJ1-1; D remains ambiguous. V gave up 0 bases and J gave up 10 bases, with 21 bases separating them. This CDR3 has 16 residues. CDR1 and CDR2 (germline): LNHDA, SQIVND (reference sequence). The CDR3 sequence: CASSIDLSGSSLRAFF. CDR3 nucleotides: TGTGCCAGTAGTATAGATCTATCGGGTTCGAGTTTGCGAGCTTTCTTT.

A single count supports this clone. This chain joins TRBV12-5 and TRBJ1-2, with 8 bases that match TRBD1. The length of the CDR3 is 15 residues. In germline, CDR1 is LGHNT, CDR2 FRNRAP. The trim removed 6 bases at V and 1 base at J, leaving 7 bases unmatched. The CDR3 nucleotides are TGTGCTAGTGGCCCCGGACAGGGTTTTAACTATGGCTACACCTTC. Translation gives CASGPGQGFNYGYTF.

The chain links TRBV11-2 to TRBJ2-3; 8 nucleotides line up with TRBD1. This CDR3 spans 15 amino acids. The trim removed 6 bases at V and 1 base at J, leaving 6 bases unmatched. Germline V gene data show CDR1 as SGHAT and CDR2 as FQNNGV. CDR3 sequence: CASRRGQGRTDTQYF. The CDR3 nucleotides read TGTGCCAGCAGGCGAGGACAGGGCCGCACAGATACGCAGTATTTT. The complete variable domain, with remaining parts taken from reference TRBV11-2 and TRBJ2-3, reads EAGVAQSPRYKIIEKRQSVAFWCNPISGHATLYWYQQILGQGPKLLIQFQNNGVVDDSQLPKDRFSAERLKGVDSTLKIQPAKLEDSAVYLCASRRGQGRTDTQYFGPGTRLTVL.

In its sample, this clone was seen once. CDR3 protein: CASGGSYEQYF. CDR3 sequence (DNA): TGTGCCAGCGGGGGTTCCTACGAGCAGTACTTC. The genes are TRBV28 and TRBJ2-7, with D perhaps being TRBD1 or TRBD2 (5 bases each). Germline-derived CDR1 and CDR2 are MDHEN and SYDVKM. Trimming removed 8 bases at V and 1 base at J, with 6 bases between. This CDR3 spans 11 amino acids.

The chain has TRBV20-1 and TRBJ2-1; D unclear. Germline values: CDR1 DFQATT, CDR2 SNEGSKA (reference sequence). Trimming took 3 bases from V and 9 from J, leaving 6 bases between them. CDR3 size: 10 residues. The DNA of the CDR3 is TGCAGTGCTAGGATGGTTGAGCAGTTCTTC. Translated: CSARMVEQFF.

The V call is TRBV5-6, the J call TRBJ1-4; TRBD1 aligns across 7 bases. J gave up 3 bases and V 4 bases, and 3 bases lay outside the gene matches. Germline-derived CDR1 and CDR2 are SGHDT and YYEEEE. The CDR3 runs to 14 residues. The CDR3 sequence is CASSDGQANEKLFF. The CDR3 coding sequence is TGTGCCAGCAGCGATGGACAGGCTAATGAAAAACTGTTTTTT.

This clone was seen just once. The rearrangement uses TRBV18 and TRBJ2-5; tentatively, D is TRBD2 (6 bases). Germline loops: CDR1 KGHSH, CDR2 LQKENI. Trimming took 1 base from V and 5 from J, leaving 11 bases between them. CDR3 length equals 14 residues. In nucleotides, the CDR3 is TGTGCCAGCTCACCACGGGGGGAGGTCGAGACCCAGTACTTC. Its protein product is CASSPRGEVETQYF.

The chain uses TRBV5-4 and TRBJ2-1; D is possibly TRBD1 (6 bases). The CDR3 is 13 residues long. Looked up from germline, CDR1 is SGHNT and CDR2 is YYREEE (reference sequence). With 4 bases removed from V and 8 bases from J, the gap between germline ends came to 13 bases. CDR3 nucleotide sequence: TGTGCCAGCAGCCCCAGGGGTACGTATGAGCAGTTCTTC. Translating gives CASSPRGTYEQFF.

This clone was seen more than once but under ten times. The genes are TRBV19 and TRBJ2-1, with 8 bases that match TRBD1. The V gene end was trimmed by 5 bases and the J gene end by 5 bases; junction bases not matched to a gene: 2. Germline CDR1 LNHDA, CDR2 SQIVND (reference sequence). This CDR3 spans 13 amino acids. The CDR3 DNA reads TGTGCCAGTAGTCGGGACAGGAACAATGAGCAGTTCTTC. It encodes CASSRDRNNEQFF. Drawing the rest from reference TRBV19 and TRBJ2-1, the complete variable domain is DGGITQSPKYLFRKEGQNVTLSCEQNLNHDAMYWYRQDPGQGLRLIYYSQIVNDFQKGDIAEGYSVSREKKESFPLTVTSAQKNPTAFYLCASSRDRNNEQFFGPGTRLTVL.

V gene TRBV11-2 combines with J gene TRBJ2-2; D is unclear. V lost 3 bases to trimming and J lost 2 bases, with 16 bases between them. The CDR3 runs 17 residues. CDR1 is SGHAT and CDR2 is FQNNGV in the germline V gene. The CDR3 region has the DNA TGTGCCAGCAGCTTCTCGGGTAGGATACCAAACACCGGGGAGCTGTTTTTT. This sequence encodes CASSFSGRIPNTGELFF. The whole variable domain, filled in from reference TRBV11-2 and TRBJ2-2, reads EAGVAQSPRYKIIEKRQSVAFWCNPISGHATLYWYQQILGQGPKLLIQFQNNGVVDDSQLPKDRFSAERLKGVDSTLKIQPAKLEDSAVYLCASSFSGRIPNTGELFFGEGSRLTVL.

The chain links TRBV5-6 to TRBJ1-5; TRBD1 aligns across 8 bases. V was pared by 3 bases and J by 0 bases, with 5 bases of the junction left unmatched. The CDR3 is made up of 16 amino acids. From germline, CDR1 is SGHDT and CDR2 YYEEEE. The CDR3 reads CASSSGTGSSNQPQHF. DNA for the CDR3: TGTGCCAGCAGCTCGGGGACAGGCAGTAGCAATCAGCCCCAGCATTTT.

The rearrangement uses TRBV27 and TRBJ2-1; D not certain. Germline CDR1 reads MNHEY; CDR2 reads SMNVEV (reference sequence). The length of the CDR3 is 16 residues. The V gene lost 2 bases and the J gene lost 0 bases, with 11 bases spanning the gap. The CDR3 reads CASSLRAPSSYNEQFF. The CDR3 DNA reads TGTGCCAGCAGTTTACGGGCACCAAGCTCCTACAATGAGCAGTTCTTC.

Regarding this clone: The same CDR3 can be traced to other DNA sequences in this sample. The chain combines TRBV11-2 with TRBJ2-7; D unclear. With 3 bases removed from V and 3 bases from J, the gap between germline ends came to 6 bases. There are 12 residues in the CDR3. In germline, CDR1 is SGHAT, CDR2 FQNNGV. CDR3 sequence: CASSFPSYEQYF. The CDR3 bases are TGTGCCAGCAGCTTTCCGAGCTACGAGCAGTACTTC.

The chain combines TRBV3-1 (or the pseudogene TRBV3-2) with TRBJ1-2, with 9 nucleotides matching TRBD1. There are 16 residues in the CDR3. The V segment lost 3 bases and the J segment 4 bases; nucleotides outside the gene matches: 9. The germline gives CDR1 LGHDT, CDR2 YNNKEL (reference sequence). CDR3 nucleotides: TGTGCCAGCAGCCAGGGGACAGGGCTGAGAATCTATGGCTACACCTTC. Encoded protein: CASSQGTGLRIYGYTF.